The 12 T cell receptor beta chains in this list originate from one sample, sequenced in a study of blood T cells in healthy people across ages. Alongside a J-beta primer mix, a sample-barcoded 5' primer served in a second PCR lasting roughly 7 to 12 cycles. TCRdb re-analysed the 5' RACE reads in MiXCR, keeping a single row per CDR3 protein. This sample yields 750,000 to 850,000 distinct CDR3 sequences, of which roughly 25% are seen a single time; approximately 4% belongs to the top ten. The data were also submitted as part of a second study, on T cells of mothers and their children.

The sample consisted of blood. These TCRs come from a boy aged 10-17 years in good health.

This clonotype has more than one count but fewer than ten. This sequence joins TRBV7-2 and TRBJ2-5; D possibly corresponds to TRBD1 (5 bases). The end of the DNA is better explained by TRBJ2-1, so the J call may be wrong. Germline V gives CDR1 SGHTA, CDR2 FQGNSA. This CDR3 contains 12 residues. Written as DNA, the CDR3 is TGTGCCAGCAGCACGCAGGGATATGAGCAGTTCTTC. Protein product: CASSTQGYEQFF.

This clonotype was observed a few times. V gene TRBV7-2 combines with J gene TRBJ2-5; 14 bases fit TRBD2. The J call is doubtful: the DNA matches TRBJ2-1 better. The length of the CDR3 is 18 residues. From germline, CDR1 is SGHTA and CDR2 FQGNSA. Here the CDR3 reads CASIRTSGGLTIYNEQFF. The CDR3 DNA reads as TGTGCCAGCATCAGGACTAGCGGGGGGCTTACAATCTACAATGAGCAGTTCTTC.

CDR3 in amino acids: CASSPRDVSSYEQYF. The CDR3 DNA sequence: TGTGCCAGCAGTCCCCGGGACGTCTCCTCCTACGAGCAGTACTTC. This chain connects TRBV28 to TRBJ2-7; the D call may be TRBD1 or TRBD2 (5 bases each). This CDR3 is built from 15 residues. CDR1 is MDHEN, CDR2 SYDVKM, per germline. V gave up 5 bases and J gave up 0 bases, with 14 bases separating them. The full variable domain, rest sourced from reference TRBV28 and TRBJ2-7, is DVKVTQSSRYLVKRTGEKVFLECVQDMDHENMFWYRQDPGLGLRLIYFSYDVKMKEKGDIPEGYSVSREKKERFSLILESASTNQTSMYLCASSPRDVSSYEQYFGPGTRLTVT.

This chain's CDR3 is CASSHSSRGETQYF. The DNA of the CDR3 is TGTGCCAGCAGCCACTCGTCCAGGGGAGAGACCCAGTACTTC. This chain uses TRBV14 with TRBJ2-5; maybe TRBD1 (6 bases). The CDR3 is 14 residues long. The germline V gene encodes CDR1 SGHDN and CDR2 FVKESK. The V gene lost 3 bases and the J gene lost 4 bases, with 12 bases spanning the gap. Full variable domain (missing parts from reference TRBV14 and TRBJ2-5): EAGVTQFPSHSVIEKGQTVTLRCDPISGHDNLYWYRRVMGKEIKFLLHFVKESKQDESGMPNNRFLAERTGGTYSTLKVQPAELEDSGVYFCASSHSSRGETQYFGPGTRLLVL.

This clonotype was picked up a small number of times. CDR3 sequence (DNA): TGTGCTAGTGGTTTGGGGACAGGGGGAGGTACTGAAGCTTTCTTT. Its translation: CASGLGTGGGTEAFF. V gene TRBV12-5 combines with J gene TRBJ1-1, with TRBD1 matching over 10 bases. V lost 1 base and J lost 5; bases outside the gene matches: 4. Germline loops: CDR1 LGHNT, CDR2 FRNRAP. This CDR3 has 15 amino acids.

This clonotype has a handful of counts. Germline is not matched at one junction end, which may reflect a read error. V usage is TRBV27 and J usage is TRBJ2-5, with a weak D call TRBD1 (6 bases). This CDR3 contains 18 residues. Looked up from germline, CDR1 is MNHEY and CDR2 is SMNVEV (reference sequence). The CDR3 region is CARSHGRSGIRGQETQYF. The CDR3 nucleotides read TGTGCCCGCAGCCACGGACGGAGTGGCATAAGGGGGCAAGAGACCCAGTACTTC.

This clonotype occurred a few times. This chain uses TRBV5-1 with TRBJ2-5; no reliable D call. The V end was cut by 1 base, the J end by 2 bases, with 12 bases between. From germline, CDR1 is SGHRS and CDR2 YFSETQ. This CDR3 contains 15 residues. CDR3 nucleotide sequence: TGCGCCAGCAGCTTGAGGAAGGACGGTCAAGAGACCCAGTACTTC. This gives the protein CASSLRKDGQETQYF.

The genes are TRBV20-1 and TRBJ2-5; D is perhaps TRBD2 (6 bases). Judging by the DNA end, TRBJ2-1 fits better; the J call may be wrong. Germline V gene data show CDR1 as DFQATT and CDR2 as SNEGSKA (reference sequence). CDR3 size: 14 residues. As DNA, the CDR3 is TGCAGTGCCGATGCGGGTAGCGGAGACAATGAGCAGTTCTTC. It translates to CSADAGSGDNEQFF.

The genes are TRBV7-9 and TRBJ2-3; D is unresolved. The ends were cut back, 4 bases at V and 12 bases at J, with 14 bases in the middle. The CDR3 contains 12 residues. Per germline, CDR1 SEHNR and CDR2 FQNEAQ (reference sequence). The CDR3: CASSSLVPSQYF. CDR3 nucleotide sequence: TGTGCCAGCAGCTCGCTGGTCCCGAGCCAGTATTTT.

In the case of this clonotype: One junction end does not reproduce the germline sequence, and a read error may be involved. This rearrangement joins TRBV18 to TRBJ2-7, with D perhaps matching TRBD1 (6 bases). This CDR3 region has 13 residues. The germline CDR1 and CDR2 sequences are KGHSH and LQKENI. The CDR3: CASPPTGSYEQYF. In DNA form, the CDR3 reads TGTGCCAGCCCACCAACAGGGTCCTACGAGCAGTACTTC.

CDR3 region: CSVEDQDGELFF. The DNA of the CDR3 is TGCAGCGTTGAAGATCAGGACGGGGAGCTGTTTTTT. The chain has TRBV29-1 and TRBJ2-2; D remains ambiguous. Trimming cost V 0 bases and J 7 bases, with 6 bases left between them. The CDR3 runs to 12 residues. Per germline, CDR1 SQVTM and CDR2 ANQGSEA.

The chain couples TRBV5-1 to TRBJ2-7; D perhaps matches TRBD2 (6 bases). Germline V gene lookup returns CDR1 SGHRS and CDR2 YFSETQ. V lost 4 bases to trimming and J lost 2 bases, with 10 bases between them. The CDR3 runs to 13 residues. Here the CDR3 DNA reads TGCGCCAGCAGCACGGGACTCCCCTACGAGCAGTACTTC. Protein sequence: CASSTGLPYEQYF.